These 32 T cell receptor beta chains came from one sample sequenced in a study of T-cell reconstitution after alpha-beta-depleted transplantation in children. Antigen specificity for these receptors is unknown. General study findings and limits: Once a year had passed after transplant, T-cell counts and diversity came mostly from newly produced T cells.

Preparing the TCRbeta library involved the use of unique molecular identifiers. TCRdb reanalysed the PCR reads using MiXCR and keeps one entry per CDR3 protein. The sample includes 330,000 or so distinct CDR3 sequences, around 7.1% seen only once; the top ten take approximately 9.6%. Sequencing was performed on peripheral blood, taken 360 days after TCRalphabeta/CD19-depleted stem cell transplant. The receptors come from a female patient between 2 and 15 years old who had a stem cell transplant for Fanconi anemia, so the T cells may come from the graft donor.

CDR3 in amino acids: CASSLAGILYEQYF. CDR3 coding DNA: TGTGCCAGCAGTTTAGCGGGGATCTTATACGAGCAGTACTTC. The V gene is TRBV28, the J gene TRBJ2-7; D perhaps matches TRBD2 (6 bases). V lost 2 bases, J lost 4 bases, and 12 bases lay in between. The V gene's germline CDR1 is MDHEN and CDR2 SYDVKM. The CDR3 is 14 residues long. The full variable domain, rest sourced from reference TRBV28 and TRBJ2-7, is DVKVTQSSRYLVKRTGEKVFLECVQDMDHENMFWYRQDPGLGLRLIYFSYDVKMKEKGDIPEGYSVSREKKERFSLILESASTNQTSMYLCASSLAGILYEQYFGPGTRLTVT.

In its sample, this clonotype was seen many times. The CDR3 spells CASRPSGGAGYGYTF. CDR3 coding DNA: TGTGCCAGCAGGCCATCCGGCGGGGCTGGCTATGGCTACACCTTC. The J gene is TRBJ1-2, the V gene TRBV12-3 or TRBV12-4, with a tentative D call TRBD1 (5 bases). The CDR3 covers 15 residues. V lost 6 bases, J lost 4 bases, and 18 bases lay in between.

The table lists this clonotype with many counts. The rearrangement links TRBV5-6 to TRBJ1-2, with 8 bases matching TRBD1. Germline V gene lookup returns CDR1 SGHDT and CDR2 YYEEEE. The V and J ends lost 3 bases and 8 bases, in that order; junction bases with no gene match: 9. CDR3 size: 14 residues. In nucleotides, the CDR3 is TGTGCCAGCAGCTCGACAGGGGCAGGATGGGGCTACACCTTC. It is translated as CASSSTGAGWGYTF.

This sequence joins TRBV5-1 and TRBJ2-7, with 7 bases fitting TRBD1. CDR1 SGHRS and CDR2 YFSETQ come from the germline V gene. The CDR3 runs 15 residues. V shed 2 bases and J 5 bases; nucleotides not matched to a gene: 10. Written as DNA, the CDR3 is TGCGCCAGCAGCTTAGACCCGACAGGGCAAAACGAGCAGTACGTC. Translated: CASSLDPTGQNEQYV.

This clonotype was seen only a few times. The chain combines TRBV5-6 with TRBJ2-1; 10 bases line up with TRBD2. V lost 3 bases, J lost 7 bases, and 7 bases stayed unmatched. The CDR3 spans 15 residues. Germline CDR1 is SGHDT and CDR2 is YYEEEE. The CDR3 reads CASSSLSSGGNEQFF. DNA of the CDR3: TGTGCCAGCAGCTCCCTAAGTAGCGGGGGGAATGAGCAGTTCTTC.

The chain has TRBV5-1 and TRBJ2-7; D not resolved. Trimming stripped 6 bases from V and 3 bases from J, with 28 bases between. CDR3 length: 18 amino acids. Germline V gives CDR1 SGHRS, CDR2 YFSETQ. CDR3 DNA sequence: TGCGCCAGCACCCCTAACTTAGTGCATGTAACTTCGCACTACGAGCAGTACTTC. Its translation is CASTPNLVHVTSHYEQYF. The whole variable domain, filled in from reference TRBV5-1 and TRBJ2-7, reads KAGVTQTPRYLIKTRGQQVTLSCSPISGHRSVSWYQQTPGQGLQFLFEYFSETQRNKGNFPGRFSGRQFSNSRSEMNVSTLELGDSALYLCASTPNLVHVTSHYEQYFGPGTRLTVT.

This clonotype appeared a few times. This chain uses TRBV28 with TRBJ2-5; 12 nucleotides agree with TRBD2. The CDR3 spans 17 residues. CDR1 is MDHEN and CDR2 is SYDVKM in the germline V gene. Trimming cost V 8 bases and J 5 bases; bases outside gene matches: 15. The CDR3 coding sequence is TGTGCCAGCTCCACCGGGAGGCTAGCGGGAGGGCTTGAGACCCAGTACTTC. Translated: CASSTGRLAGGLETQYF.

The chain combines TRBV7-9 with TRBJ2-2; 7 nucleotides line up with TRBD1. Trimming cost V 9 bases and J 4 bases; bases outside gene matches: 11. The CDR3 is 15 amino acids. Germline V gene lookup returns CDR1 SEHNR and CDR2 FQNEAQ (reference sequence). In DNA form, the CDR3 reads TGTGCCAGTCTACACAGGGGAGCCCTCACCGGGGAGCTGTTTTTT. Protein product: CASLHRGALTGELFF. Full variable domain (rest looked up from reference TRBV7-9 and TRBJ2-2): DTGVSQNPRHKITKRGQNVTFRCDPISEHNRLYWYRQTLGQGPEFLTYFQNEAQLEKSRLLSDRFSAERPKGSFSTLEIQRTEQGDSAMYLCASLHRGALTGELFFGEGSRLTVL.

This clonotype was counted at least ten times. The chain links TRBV12-3 or TRBV12-4 to TRBJ2-5; 10 nucleotides align to TRBD2. Losses at the gene ends were 6 bases for V and 5 bases for J; bases not matched to a gene: 6. The CDR3 has 14 residues. DNA of the CDR3: TGTGCCAGCAGACCGGGACTAGCGTTGGAGACCCAGTACTTC. Protein sequence: CASRPGLALETQYF.

This clonotype was seen a few times. The chain employs TRBV6-5 and TRBJ1-1; D is unresolved. The CDR3 covers 14 residues. The germline V gene has CDR1 MNHEY and CDR2 SVGAGI. V was trimmed by 2 bases and J by 0 bases, leaving 7 bases between them. CDR3 amino acids: CASSYSEVNTEAFF. The DNA of the CDR3 is TGTGCCAGCAGTTACAGTGAGGTGAACACTGAAGCTTTCTTT.

This clonotype has only a few counts. This chain joins TRBV20-1 and TRBJ2-3; tentative D call: TRBD1 (6 bases). Germline CDR1 and CDR2: DFQATT and SNEGSKA (reference sequence). Trimming took 3 bases from V and 3 from J, leaving 10 bases between them. CDR3 length: 13 residues. CDR3 in DNA: TGCAGTGCTAGCTTGCAGGGGACAGATACGCAGTATTTT. It encodes CSASLQGTDTQYF.

In its sample, this clonotype was seen many times. The chain uses TRBV12-3 or TRBV12-4 and TRBJ1-2; TRBD1 matches at 7 bases. V trimming: 3 bases; J trimming: 2 bases; junction bases outside the gene matches: 3. The CDR3 spans 14 residues. The CDR3 DNA reads TGTGCCAGCAGTTTTACGACAGGGAACTATGGCTACACCTTC. Protein product: CASSFTTGNYGYTF.

The CDR3 sequence is CASSLLLEDYGYTF. CDR3 nucleotides: TGTGCCAGCAGTTTATTACTCGAAGACTATGGCTACACCTTC. The J gene is TRBJ1-2, the V gene TRBV28; D not resolved. CDR3 length equals 14 residues. Trimming cost V 1 base and J 3 bases, with 9 bases left between them. CDR1 and CDR2 (germline): MDHEN, SYDVKM.

This clonotype was detected many times. The J gene is TRBJ2-7, the V gene TRBV6-5; the D is unclear. CDR1 and CDR2 (germline): MNHEY, SVGAGI. The CDR3 consists of 14 residues. The germline V and J ends were trimmed by 4 bases and 0 bases, with 10 bases remaining between them. CDR3 in amino acids: CASSLHTYSYEQYF. The CDR3 DNA sequence: TGTGCCAGCAGTTTGCATACCTACTCCTACGAGCAGTACTTC.

This clonotype showed up many times. This sequence joins TRBV6-5 and TRBJ2-7; 9 nucleotides match TRBD1. The germline CDR1 and CDR2 sequences are MNHEY and SVGAGI. This CDR3 has 14 amino acids. With V trimmed by 6 bases and J by 5 bases, 8 bases remained unmatched. CDR3 sequence: CASRPGTGINEQYF. The CDR3 nucleotides are TGTGCCAGCAGGCCCGGGACAGGGATCAACGAGCAGTACTTC.

This clonotype was observed many times. The V call is TRBV2, the J call TRBJ2-2, with 8 bases matching TRBD1. The J segment lost 4 bases and the V segment lost 3 bases, leaving 1 base of the junction unmatched. The CDR3 has 14 amino acids. Germline values: CDR1 SNHLY, CDR2 FYNNEI. The chain's CDR3 is CASSEDRATGELFF. CDR3 coding DNA: TGTGCCAGCAGTGAGGACAGGGCCACCGGGGAGCTGTTTTTT.

This clonotype was detected only a few times. The chain joins TRBV2 to TRBJ2-1; D possibly uses TRBD1 or TRBD2 (5 bases each). Germline assignment: CDR1 SNHLY and CDR2 FYNNEI. With 6 bases removed from V and 2 bases from J, the gap between germline ends came to 8 bases. The CDR3 totals 13 residues. As DNA, the CDR3 is TGTGCCAGCAGGGGACCAGCCTACAATGAGCAGTTCTTC. Its protein product is CASRGPAYNEQFF.

This clonotype has at least ten counts. V gene TRBV27 combines with J gene TRBJ1-3; the D is unclear. The V end was cut by 3 bases, the J end by 7 bases, with 13 bases between. Germline V gene data show CDR1 as MNHEY and CDR2 as SMNVEV (reference sequence). The CDR3 covers 14 residues. The CDR3: CASSFLVFGNTIYF. DNA of the CDR3: TGTGCCAGCAGTTTTTTGGTATTTGGTAACACCATATATTTT.

This clonotype came up a few times. The chain combines TRBV6-6 with TRBJ2-7, with D perhaps TRBD1 (5 bases). The length of the CDR3 is 12 residues. Germline CDR1 and CDR2: MNHNY and SVGAGI (reference sequence). Between the trimmed V and J ends, which lost 5 bases and 10 bases, there was a span of 15 bases. CDR3 sequence: CASSPIRDSQYF. The CDR3 DNA reads as TGTGCCAGCAGTCCAATCAGGGATTCACAGTACTTC.

Many counts were recorded for this clonotype. The chain joins TRBV7-6 to TRBJ2-1; the D gene is possibly TRBD2 (6 bases). V was shortened by 4 bases and J by 6 bases, with 22 bases between the two germline ends. The CDR3 loop spans 17 amino acids. Germline V CDR1 and CDR2: SGHVS, FNYEAQ. DNA for the CDR3: TGTGCCAGCAGCTCCCCCGGTACCCGACTAGTTAGCAATGAGCAGTTCTTC. Translating it yields CASSSPGTRLVSNEQFF.

The rearrangement links TRBV6-2 or TRBV6-3 to TRBJ2-7, with D perhaps TRBD2 (5 bases). Trimming left V 10 bases short and J 4 bases short, with 23 bases between. CDR3 length: 15 amino acids. CDR1 and CDR2 (germline): MNHEY, SVGEGT. The CDR3 nucleotides are TGTGCCACCCAGCGGCTGCTAAACTCATTTTACGAGCAGTACGTC. It translates to CATQRLLNSFYEQYV.

A few counts support this clonotype. The V call is TRBV6-2 or TRBV6-3, the J call TRBJ1-5; the D is unclear. There are 17 residues in the CDR3. Germline V CDR1 and CDR2: MNHEY, SVGEGT. V lost 4 bases and J 5 bases, leaving 21 bases between the germline ends. CDR3 nucleotide sequence: TGTGCCAGCAGTTCATTCTCCGCTCCCTTCCCATATCAGCCCCAGCATTTT. It codes for CASSSFSAPFPYQPQHF.

This clonotype was recorded at least ten times. The chain is built from TRBV4-3 and TRBJ2-2; D gene uncertain. There are 16 residues in the CDR3. CDR1 and CDR2 from the germline V gene are LGHNA and YSLEER. V shed 4 bases and J shed 4 bases, with 16 bases lying between them. The CDR3: CASSRIITDGTGELFF. In nucleotides, the CDR3 is TGCGCCAGCAGCCGGATTATAACCGATGGCACCGGGGAGCTGTTTTTT.

V usage is TRBV27 and J usage is TRBJ1-1; D ambiguous. Germline V gene lookup returns CDR1 MNHEY and CDR2 SMNVEV (reference sequence). The V end lost 5 bases, the J end lost 4 bases, and 17 bases lay between the germline ends. The CDR3 is 15 residues long. The CDR3 DNA reads TGTGCCAGCAGTCTCGAGCGAGGAAGAGGCACTGAAGCTTTCTTT. This sequence encodes CASSLERGRGTEAFF.

This clonotype was seen at least ten times. The V and J genes are TRBV6-1 and TRBJ2-7; maybe TRBD1 (6 bases). CDR1 MNHNS and CDR2 SASEGT come from the germline V gene. V was cut by 5 bases and J by 2 bases, with 16 bases left in between. The CDR3 is 15 residues long. DNA for the CDR3: TGTGCCAGCAGTCCCCCCCGACAGGCCACCTACGAGCAGTACTTC. This encodes CASSPPRQATYEQYF.

This clonotype was counted many times. The chain joins TRBV10-3 to TRBJ2-3; no firm D call. Looked up from germline, CDR1 is ENHRY and CDR2 is SYGVKD. The CDR3 covers 13 residues. Trimming pared 4 bases from V and 4 bases from J, leaving 9 bases between. The CDR3 here is CAISVGAPDTQYF. DNA of the CDR3: TGTGCCATCAGTGTAGGAGCACCAGATACGCAGTATTTT.

The chain has TRBV12-3 or TRBV12-4 and TRBJ2-7; 9 bases are a match to TRBD1. J gave up 5 bases and V 3 bases, and 5 bases lay outside the gene matches. The CDR3 is 14 residues long. CDR3: CASSFWDRVHEQYF. In DNA form, the CDR3 reads TGTGCCAGCAGTTTTTGGGACAGGGTCCACGAGCAGTACTTC.

The table lists this clonotype with a few counts. In DNA, the CDR3 is TGCGCCAGCAGCCAAGAGAGGAACTCAGGGACGGCGAACACTGAAGCTTTCTTT. It is translated as CASSQERNSGTANTEAFF. V gene TRBV4-1 combines with J gene TRBJ1-1; weak D call: TRBD1 (5 bases). The CDR3 has 18 amino acids. Germline CDR1 MGHRA, CDR2 YSYEKL. Trimming took 0 bases from V and 1 from J, leaving 18 bases between them.

This clonotype was seen a handful of times. The chain carries TRBV7-9 and TRBJ2-1; 8 bases match TRBD2. The CDR3 is 16 amino acids. J gave up 2 bases and V 5 bases, and 8 bases lay outside the gene matches. Germline values: CDR1 SEHNR, CDR2 FQNEAQ (reference sequence). For the CDR3, the DNA is TGTGCCAGCAGCCCCCCACGCGGGGGGACCTACAATGAGCAGTTCTTC. This codes for CASSPPRGGTYNEQFF.

This clonotype was detected many times. The chain combines TRBV5-1 with TRBJ1-1; TRBD1 is a possible D gene (6 bases). Germline-derived CDR1 and CDR2 are SGHRS and YFSETQ. V gave up 6 bases and J gave up 6 bases, with 15 bases separating them. The CDR3 extends over 13 amino acids. This CDR3 is CASKEGGEAEAFF. DNA of the CDR3: TGCGCCAGCAAGGAGGGGGGGGAGGCTGAAGCTTTCTTT. The full variable domain, its missing parts supplied by reference TRBV5-1 and TRBJ1-1, is KAGVTQTPRYLIKTRGQQVTLSCSPISGHRSVSWYQQTPGQGLQFLFEYFSETQRNKGNFPGRFSGRQFSNSRSEMNVSTLELGDSALYLCASKEGGEAEAFFGQGTRLTVV.

This clonotype was seen only a few times. The chain couples TRBV19 to TRBJ2-5; perhaps TRBD1 as D (6 bases). Trimming left V 3 bases short and J 5 bases short, with 16 bases between. CDR3 length: 15 residues. Germline loops: CDR1 LNHDA, CDR2 SQIVND (reference sequence). DNA of the CDR3: TGTGCCAGTAGTATGGCACAGGGCCACGTGGAGACCCAGTACTTC. Encoded protein: CASSMAQGHVETQYF.

In its sample, this clonotype is medium-sized (0.01 to 0.1%). The chain employs TRBV10-3 and TRBJ2-3, with a weak D call TRBD1 (6 bases). This CDR3 region has 16 residues. Trimming pared 6 bases from V and 0 bases from J, leaving 16 bases between. The germline V gene encodes CDR1 ENHRY and CDR2 SYGVKD. CDR3 in amino acids: CAIRDNDRRSTDTQYF. The CDR3 DNA follows: TGTGCCATCAGGGATAACGACAGGCGGAGCACAGATACGCAGTATTTT.